Listed here is a single TCR beta chain. The antigen remains unidentified. The sample originates from a study of cytomegalovirus exposure and HLA in healthy donors. Study outcomes and limitations: In vitro testing confirmed a few CMV-associated chains as specific for CMV antigens. Most TCRs appeared rarely, but some public TCRs recurred in many donors.

Both 60 Vbeta primers and 13 Jbeta primers went into the PCR. Profiling relied on immunoSEQ multiplex PCR, and the TCRdb table lists in-frame clones only, not all of them. Of approximately 100,000 clones in the sample, 86% were seen once. Sequences were obtained from PBMCs. This receptor was obtained from a man younger than 45 in good health and CMV-seropositive.

The DNA of the CDR3 is TGTGCCAGCAGCTACTACCCGACTAGCGGGGGTTGGAATGAGCAGTTCTTC. It specifies CASSYYPTSGGWNEQFF. The chain is built from TRBV7-9 and TRBJ2-1; TRBD2 aligns across 12 bases. This CDR3 is 17 amino acids long. The trim removed 4 bases at V and 7 bases at J, leaving 11 bases unmatched. Germline-derived CDR1 and CDR2 are SEHNR and FQNEAQ (reference sequence).